One sample yielded the 25 T cell receptor beta chains listed below, sequenced in a study of blood T cell repertoires in COVID-19 (dated by TCRdb to about 2020). Library preparation was by the immunoSEQ multiplex PCR assay. TCRdb carries this immuneACCESS record with in-frame sequences only. Its versions omit some clonotypes, under half of them owing to an unresolved V gene in the studies checked, with the rest unexplained. The sample table contains 140,000 or so clones; only one count was recorded for over 75% of them. The ten most abundant clones make up over 1.5% of the sample. The specimen was peripheral blood. The receptors stem from a man in his 70s with acute or convalescent COVID-19.

Concerning this clone itself: The sample carries other DNA sequences with the same CDR3. CDR3: CASSFSNSPLHF. The CDR3 DNA is TGTGCCAGCAGTTTCTCCAATTCACCCCTCCACTTT. The rearrangement uses TRBV28 and TRBJ1-6; no firm D call. There are 12 residues in the CDR3. The V end lost 3 bases, the J end lost 7 bases, and 4 bases lay between the germline ends. Germline assignment: CDR1 MDHEN and CDR2 SYDVKM.

This clone was seen once. The rearrangement joins TRBV28 to TRBJ1-3; possibly TRBD1 for D (6 bases). CDR1 is MDHEN and CDR2 is SYDVKM in the germline V gene. The CDR3 consists of 13 residues. With 5 bases removed from V and 7 bases from J, the gap between germline ends came to 12 bases. The CDR3 DNA follows: TGTGCCAGCAGTCCGGGAGGGGGGAACACCATATATTTT. Amino acids: CASSPGGGNTIYF.

This clone occurred once. The V and J genes are TRBV14 and TRBJ2-2; 7 positions agree with TRBD1. This CDR3 spans 14 amino acids. V trimming: 5 bases; J trimming: 4 bases; junction bases outside the gene matches: 4. Germline CDR1 reads SGHDN; CDR2 reads FVKESK. The chain's CDR3 is CASSDRAGTGELFF. CDR3 nucleotides: TGTGCCAGCAGCGACAGGGCCGGCACCGGGGAGCTGTTTTTT. The full variable domain, in which reference TRBV14 and TRBJ2-2 provide the parts outside the CDR3, is EAGVTQFPSHSVIEKGQTVTLRCDPISGHDNLYWYRRVMGKEIKFLLHFVKESKQDESGMPNNRFLAERTGGTYSTLKVQPAELEDSGVYFCASSDRAGTGELFFGEGSRLTVL.

The chain is built from TRBV4-1 and TRBJ2-2, with TRBD1 matching 8 bases. Germline V gene data show CDR1 as MGHRA and CDR2 as YSYEKL. The V segment lost 4 bases and the J segment 7 bases; nucleotides outside the gene matches: 14. This CDR3 has 17 residues. CDR3: CASSRLTAGTGVGELFF. The CDR3 DNA follows: TGCGCCAGCAGCCGATTAACAGCCGGGACAGGAGTCGGGGAGCTGTTTTTT.

The chain is built from TRBV19 and TRBJ1-2, with 9 nucleotides matching TRBD1. V gave up 8 bases and J gave up 3 bases; unmatched junction bases: 7. The CDR3 loop spans 14 amino acids. Germline loops: CDR1 LNHDA, CDR2 SQIVND (reference sequence). The CDR3 DNA follows: TGTGCCAGTCGAACAGGGGGCGCGGACTATGGCTACACCTTC. Its translation is CASRTGGADYGYTF.

The chain combines TRBV27 with TRBJ2-1; 9 positions agree with TRBD1. The CDR3 has 12 residues. With V trimmed by 4 bases and J by 16 bases, 8 bases remained unmatched. Germline V CDR1 and CDR2: MNHEY, SMNVEV (reference sequence). The CDR3 bases are TGTGCCAGCAGTTCCCGGGACAGGGTCCTTTTCTTC. Its protein product is CASSSRDRVLFF.

The V and J genes are TRBV5-8 and TRBJ1-5, with TRBD1 matching 8 bases. Germline V gene lookup returns CDR1 SGHTS and CDR2 YDEGEE. The V and J ends lost 4 bases and 4 bases, in that order; junction bases with no gene match: 7. The CDR3 loop spans 15 amino acids. In DNA form, the CDR3 reads TGTGCCAGCAGCGCAAGGACAGGGAGTAATCAGCCCCAGCATTTT. Translating gives CASSARTGSNQPQHF.

V usage is TRBV19 and J usage is TRBJ2-1, with 7 bases aligning to TRBD1. The CDR3 loop spans 13 amino acids. The V segment lost 7 bases and the J segment 4 bases; nucleotides outside the gene matches: 4. Looked up from germline, CDR1 is LNHDA and CDR2 is SQIVND (reference sequence). As DNA, the CDR3 is TGTGCCAGTATGGGACAGAATTACAATGAGCAGTTCTTC. Translating gives CASMGQNYNEQFF.

This chain's CDR3 is CASSEVGQGYQPQHF. The CDR3 DNA sequence: TGTGCCAGCAGTGAAGTTGGACAGGGTTATCAGCCCCAGCATTTT. This chain links TRBV6-1 with TRBJ1-5; 8 bases match TRBD1. J was trimmed by 5 bases and V by 1 base; bases with no gene match: 4. The germline CDR1 and CDR2 sequences are MNHNS and SASEGT. The CDR3 contains 15 residues.

The CDR3 spells CASSLDTSGGETQYF. Written as DNA, the CDR3 is TGTGCCAGCAGCTTAGATACCAGCGGGGGGGAGACCCAGTACTTC. V is TRBV11-2 and J is TRBJ2-5; 9 nucleotides agree with TRBD2. The CDR3 is 15 residues long. Germline V CDR1 and CDR2: SGHAT, FQNNGV. V lost 0 bases, J lost 5 bases, and 4 bases stayed unmatched.

This chain uses TRBV5-1 with TRBJ2-7, with 8 positions matching TRBD1. V lost 3 bases, J lost 0 bases, and 11 bases stayed unmatched. CDR1 and CDR2 (germline): SGHRS, YFSETQ. This CDR3 is 17 amino acids long. CDR3 bases: TGCGCCAGCAGCTCCCGAATGAAAGGGACAGGCTCCTACGAGCAGTACTTC. Amino acids: CASSSRMKGTGSYEQYF.

V usage is TRBV20-1 and J usage is TRBJ2-1, with TRBD2 matching over 9 bases. Germline V gene sequence: CDR1 DFQATT, CDR2 SNEGSKA (reference sequence). The CDR3 length is 13 residues. Unmatched junction bases numbered 5, after V lost 3 bases and J lost 8 bases. CDR3 amino acids: CSASLAGIYEQFF. DNA of the CDR3: TGCAGTGCTAGTCTAGCGGGAATCTATGAGCAGTTCTTC.

The chain has TRBV6-5 and TRBJ1-6; 9 bases line up with TRBD1. Germline V lookup: CDR1 MNHEY, CDR2 SVGAGI. The CDR3 is 13 amino acids. Trimming removed 6 bases from V and 10 bases from J; junction bases left unmatched: 4. The CDR3 DNA follows: TGTGCCAGCAGGGGGACAGGGTACTCACCCCTCCACTTT. Translation: CASRGTGYSPLHF.

The V gene is TRBV18, the J gene TRBJ2-1, with 10 bases that match TRBD1. The J segment lost 1 base and the V segment lost 3 bases, leaving 0 bases of the junction unmatched. Germline V gives CDR1 KGHSH, CDR2 LQKENI. The CDR3 loop spans 15 amino acids. This CDR3 is CASSPGQGSYNEQFF. The CDR3 DNA reads TGTGCCAGCTCACCGGGACAGGGGTCCTACAATGAGCAGTTCTTC.

J is TRBJ2-1 and V is TRBV2; 10 bases fit TRBD2. V gave up 4 bases and J gave up 8 bases; unmatched junction bases: 11. This CDR3 is built from 16 residues. CDR1 is SNHLY and CDR2 is FYNNEI in the germline V gene. CDR3 amino acids: CASSGRIAGGSDEQFF. The DNA for the CDR3 is TGTGCCAGCAGTGGCCGTATAGCGGGGGGCTCTGATGAGCAGTTCTTC.

This clone was recorded only once. The chain is built from TRBV6-5 and TRBJ1-2, with TRBD1 identical over 11 bases. Germline loops: CDR1 MNHEY, CDR2 SVGAGI. The CDR3 consists of 14 residues. The V gene end was trimmed by 6 bases and the J gene end by 6 bases; junction bases not matched to a gene: 6. CDR3 protein: CASRLRTGGNGYTF. The CDR3 DNA reads TGTGCCAGCAGGTTACGGACAGGGGGCAATGGCTACACCTTC.

V usage is TRBV18 and J usage is TRBJ1-6, with 7 bases identical to TRBD1. This CDR3 is 15 amino acids long. Germline lookup yields CDR1 KGHSH and CDR2 LQKENI. V was pared by 6 bases and J by 8 bases, with 10 bases of the junction left unmatched. CDR3 bases: TGTGCCAGCTCCACAGGGGACCCTGTCGATTCACCCCTCCACTTT. It translates to CASSTGDPVDSPLHF.

The chain is built from TRBV3-1 (or the pseudogene TRBV3-2) and TRBJ1-4; TRBD1 might be the D (5 bases). Trimming removed 0 bases at V and 7 bases at J, with 15 bases between. Germline-derived CDR1 and CDR2 are LGHDT and YNNKEL (reference sequence). There are 16 residues in the CDR3. CDR3 nucleotides: TGTGCCAGCAGCCAAGACTGGGGGGTGGGTGGTGAAAAACTGTTTTTT. Translation gives CASSQDWGVGGEKLFF.

The chain combines TRBV7-3 with TRBJ2-2; 12 nucleotides match TRBD2. CDR3 size: 16 residues. Unmatched junction bases numbered 8, after V lost 5 bases and J lost 7 bases. Germline V CDR1 and CDR2: SGHTA, FQGTGA. CDR3 in DNA: TGTGCCAGCAGCCCCGTGGCTAGCGGGAGGGACGGGGAGCTGTTTTTT. The encoded protein is CASSPVASGRDGELFF. Full variable domain (outside the CDR3, taken from reference TRBV7-3 and TRBJ2-2): GAGVSQTPSNKVTEKGKYVELRCDPISGHTALYWYRQSLGQGPEFLIYFQGTGAADDSGLPNDRFFAVRPEGSVSTLKIQRTERGDSAVYLCASSPVASGRDGELFFGEGSRLTVL.

This sequence joins TRBV5-1 and TRBJ2-3; D might be TRBD1 (5 bases). Germline V gene data show CDR1 as SGHRS and CDR2 as YFSETQ. V lost 4 bases, J lost 6 bases, and 12 bases lay in between. This CDR3 contains 13 residues. The CDR3 nucleotides read TGCGCCAGCAGCACCAGGGTAAGGGATACGCAGTATTTT. Amino acid sequence: CASSTRVRDTQYF.

The chain employs TRBV15 and TRBJ2-5; a weak D match, TRBD2 (6 bases). V was trimmed by 0 bases and J by 5 bases, leaving 13 bases between them. In germline, CDR1 is LNHNV, CDR2 YYDKDF (reference sequence). The CDR3 is 15 residues long. In DNA, the CDR3 is TGTGCCACCAGCAGAGATCCCGGAGGGCCGGAGACCCAGTACTTC. Protein product: CATSRDPGGPETQYF.

The chain is built from TRBV6-1 and TRBJ1-2; a possible D gene is TRBD1 (6 bases). Per germline, CDR1 MNHNS and CDR2 SASEGT. Trimming took 4 bases from V and 4 from J, leaving 19 bases between them. The CDR3 sequence is 16 residues long. The CDR3, as DNA: TGTGCCAGCAGTGCCACCGTCGGGGGGCTCGGCTATGGCTACACCTTC. Translated, it gives CASSATVGGLGYGYTF.

This rearrangement joins TRBV7-9 to TRBJ2-5; TRBD1 matches at 9 bases. The V and J ends lost 6 bases and 4 bases, in that order; junction bases with no gene match: 12. Germline values: CDR1 SEHNR, CDR2 FQNEAQ (reference sequence). The CDR3 runs 16 residues. CDR3 sequence: CASSHRRGTGLETQYF. CDR3 nucleotides: TGTGCCAGCAGTCACAGGAGGGGGACAGGGTTAGAGACCCAGTACTTC.

The V and J genes are TRBV6-5 and TRBJ1-6, with D possibly being TRBD1 (6 bases). Germline V gives CDR1 MNHEY, CDR2 SVGAGI. Deletions cut 6 bases from V and 7 bases from J, with 10 bases between. CDR3 length equals 13 residues. CDR3 loop: CASRPGVNSPLHF. As DNA, the CDR3 is TGTGCCAGCAGGCCAGGGGTAAATTCACCCCTCCACTTT.

V gene TRBV9 combines with J gene TRBJ1-6; 7 nucleotides align to TRBD1. V shed 4 bases and J 5 bases; nucleotides not matched to a gene: 6. Germline CDR1 is SGDLS and CDR2 is YYNGEE. This CDR3 comprises 15 residues. The CDR3 loop reads CASSFTGDHNSPLHF. CDR3 coding DNA: TGTGCCAGCAGCTTCACAGGGGACCATAATTCACCCCTCCACTTT.